The 9 T cell receptor beta chains presented below share a single source sample, sequenced in a study of tumor and adjacent non-tumor tissue in lung cancer. Three rounds of nested PCR, following a modified ARM-PCR protocol, produced the TCRbeta library. A single record per CDR3 protein comes from TCRdb applying MiXCR to the multiplex PCR reads. The sample consists of fewer than 55,000 distinct CDR3 sequences, 60% to 70% of them appearing once. The template was RNA from unsorted bulk tissue. The normal lung tissue was taken more than 3 cm from the tumor edge. The sequencing input was distant non-tumor lung tissue. The receptor set was obtained from a woman between 35 and 50 years old with non-small cell lung cancer.

As regards this clonotype: This may come from a read error, since a much larger clone is one base off. CDR3 nucleotides: TGCCGTGCCCGCGGACAGGGAAGGTTTTTCGAGCAGTACTTC. It is translated as CRARGQGRFFEQYF. The V gene is TRBV20-1, the J gene TRBJ2-7; 8 nucleotides line up with TRBD1. Germline CDR1 is DFQATT and CDR2 is SNEGSKA (reference sequence). The CDR3 spans 14 residues.

Regarding this clonotype: Sequence at one end of the junction differs from germline and may be a read error. The chain links TRBV11-2 to TRBJ2-1; possibly TRBD2 for D (5 bases). CDR1 is SGHAT, CDR2 FQNNGV, per germline. The CDR3 sequence is 11 residues long. CDR3 residues: CASNHGWEQFF. CDR3 DNA: TGTGCCAGCAACCACGGTTGGGAGCAATTCTTC.

The chain links TRBV28 to TRBJ2-7, with 11 nucleotides matching TRBD2. The CDR3 is 14 amino acids. Trimming cost V 6 bases and J 4 bases; bases outside gene matches: 5. Germline V lookup: CDR1 MDHEN, CDR2 SYDVKM. In DNA form, the CDR3 reads TGTGCCAGCAGCCGACTAGCGGGGACGTACGAGCAGTACTTC. This sequence encodes CASSRLAGTYEQYF. The entire variable domain, with the rest obtained from reference TRBV28 and TRBJ2-7, is as follows: DVKVTQSSRYLVKRTGEKVFLECVQDMDHENMFWYRQDPGLGLRLIYFSYDVKMKEKGDIPEGYSVSREKKERFSLILESASTNQTSMYLCASSRLAGTYEQYFGPGTRLTVT.

This clonotype was observed many times. The chain links TRBV10-1 to TRBJ2-1, with 9 bases that match TRBD2. Germline assignment: CDR1 WNHNN and CDR2 SYGVQD (reference sequence). V lost 2 bases to trimming and J lost 4 bases; unmatched junction nucleotides: 12. The CDR3 is made up of 18 amino acids. This chain's CDR3 is CASSEPGSAGGGYNEQFF. In DNA, the CDR3 is TGCGCCAGCAGTGAGCCGGGTTCGGCGGGAGGGGGATACAATGAGCAGTTCTTC.

As to this clonotype: This CDR3 fails to terminate in the conserved phenylalanine or tryptophan, so it likely reflects a read error. The gene calls are TRBV12-3 or TRBV12-4 and TRBJ2-5; D perhaps matches TRBD1 (5 bases). The CDR3 has 13 amino acids. Trimming shortened V by 10 bases and J by 5 bases, and 17 bases separated the two germline ends. The CDR3 loop reads CANRQGLGETQYL. CDR3 DNA: TGTGCCAACAGGCAGGGTTTAGGGGAGACCCAGTACCTC.

In the case of this clonotype: A read error is possible here, since a much larger clone lies one base away. The chain has TRBV6-1 and TRBJ1-2; possible D gene TRBD1, 5 bases. Germline loops: CDR1 MNHNS, CDR2 SASEGT. Trimming left V 1 base short and J 4 bases short, with 7 bases between. The CDR3 runs to 13 residues. CDR3 sequence reads: CASSEGGTYGYTF. CDR3 bases: TGTGCCAGCAGTGAAGGGGGCACCTATGGCTACACCTTC.

A word on this clonotype: No conserved phenylalanine or tryptophan ends this CDR3, so it is likely a read error. The chain carries TRBV11-3 and TRBJ2-7; 14 nucleotides agree with TRBD2. This CDR3 contains 15 residues. From germline, CDR1 is SGHNT and CDR2 YENEEA. Trimming cost V 5 bases and J 5 bases; bases outside gene matches: 5. CDR3 bases: TGTGCCAGCAGCCAGGGACTAGCGGGGGATCACGAGCAGTACTTA. Encoded protein: CASSQGLAGDHEQYL.

This clonotype was seen at least ten times. The rearrangement links TRBV28 to TRBJ2-7; D unclear. Trimming took 4 bases from V and 2 from J, leaving 6 bases between them. CDR3 length: 12 residues. Germline values: CDR1 MDHEN, CDR2 SYDVKM. The CDR3 reads CASSYSTYEQYF. CDR3 coding DNA: TGTGCCAGCAGTTACTCGACCTACGAGCAGTACTTC.

The chain is built from TRBV20-1 and TRBJ2-4; possible D gene TRBD1, 5 bases. CDR1 DFQATT and CDR2 SNEGSKA come from the germline V gene (reference sequence). CDR3 length: 12 amino acids. Trimming shortened V by 1 base and J by 6 bases, and 7 bases separated the two germline ends. The CDR3 sequence: CSARGRANIQYF. The CDR3 DNA reads as TGCAGTGCTAGAGGCAGGGCAAACATTCAGTACTTC.